This TCR beta chain emerged from a study of blood T cell repertoires in COVID-19. Overall study context: Both acute and convalescent COVID-19 samples were obtained from the United States, Italy and Spain. PBMCs, B-cell-depleted T cells, or T cells were the source of the cDNA or gDNA that made up the material.

Germline trimming cut 3 bases from V and 3 bases from J; bases unmatched to any gene: 5. CDR1 and CDR2 from the germline V gene are SGHRS and YFSETQ. This CDR3 has 16 residues. As processed by the authors: Quantification of nucleated cells was approximated via reference gene primer amplification. Clones were read by immunoSEQ multiplex PCR, and TCRdb kept only the in-frame ones, dropping some. From that table come the V and J calls and clone size; the DNA was used to work out D and trimming. The sample consists of roughly 32,000 clones, 80% to 90% of them appearing once. This chain connects TRBV5-1 to TRBJ1-4; 10 positions agree with TRBD1. This sequence originates from an elderly woman with active or convalescent COVID-19. The sequenced sample consisted of peripheral blood. For the CDR3, the DNA is TGCGCCAGCAGCTCCTCGGGACAGGGGCCTAATGAAAAACTGTTTTTT. This gives the protein CASSSSGQGPNEKLFF.